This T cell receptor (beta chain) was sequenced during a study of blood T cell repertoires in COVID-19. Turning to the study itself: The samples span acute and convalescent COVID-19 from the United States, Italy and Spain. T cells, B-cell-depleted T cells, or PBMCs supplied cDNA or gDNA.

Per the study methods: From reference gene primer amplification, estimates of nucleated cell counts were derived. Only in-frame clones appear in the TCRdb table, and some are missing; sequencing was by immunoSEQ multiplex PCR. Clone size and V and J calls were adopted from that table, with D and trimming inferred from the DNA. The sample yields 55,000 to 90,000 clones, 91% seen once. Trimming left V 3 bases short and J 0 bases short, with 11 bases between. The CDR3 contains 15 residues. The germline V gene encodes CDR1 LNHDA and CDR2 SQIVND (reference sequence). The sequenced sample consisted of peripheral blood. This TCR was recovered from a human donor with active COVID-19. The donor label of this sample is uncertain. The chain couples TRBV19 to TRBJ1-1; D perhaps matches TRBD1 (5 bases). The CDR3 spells CASSISGFLNTEAFF. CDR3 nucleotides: TGTGCCAGTAGTATTTCAGGGTTCTTGAACACTGAAGCTTTCTTT.